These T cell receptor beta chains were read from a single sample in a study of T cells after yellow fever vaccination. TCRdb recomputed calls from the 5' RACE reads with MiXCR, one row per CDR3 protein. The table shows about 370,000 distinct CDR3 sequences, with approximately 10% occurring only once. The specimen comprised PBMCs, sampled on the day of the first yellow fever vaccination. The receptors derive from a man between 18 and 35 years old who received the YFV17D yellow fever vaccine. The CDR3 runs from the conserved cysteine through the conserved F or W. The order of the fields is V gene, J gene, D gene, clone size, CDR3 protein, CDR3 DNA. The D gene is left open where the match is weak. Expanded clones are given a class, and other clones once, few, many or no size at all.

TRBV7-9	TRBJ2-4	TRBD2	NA	CASSPGGRAGSIQYF	TGTGCCAGCAGCCCCGGGGGGAGGGCCGGCAGCATTCAGTACTTC
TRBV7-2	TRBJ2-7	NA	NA	CASSLGFSYEQYF	TGTGCCAGCAGCTTGGGGTTCTCCTACGAGCAGTACTTC
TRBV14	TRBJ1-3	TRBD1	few	CASTHTGVGNTIYF	TGTGCCAGCACCCACACAGGGGTCGGAAACACCATATATTTT
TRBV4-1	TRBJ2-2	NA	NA	CASSQPGDTGELFF	TGCGCCAGCAGCCAGCCGGGGGACACCGGGGAGCTGTTTTTT
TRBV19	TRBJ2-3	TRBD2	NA	CASGAGADTQYF	TGTGCCAGTGGCGCGGGGGCAGATACGCAGTATTTT
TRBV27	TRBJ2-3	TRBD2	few	CASSPPASGALDTQYF	TGTGCCAGCAGTCCTCCTGCTAGCGGGGCGCTGGATACGCAGTATTTT
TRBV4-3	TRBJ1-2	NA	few	CASSQGVVGRGPYGYTF	TGCGCCAGCAGCCAAGGAGTGGTAGGGCGCGGCCCTTATGGCTACACCTTC
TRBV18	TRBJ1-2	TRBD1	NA	CASSPQDRAKTF	TGTGCCAGCTCACCACAGGACAGGGCTAAGACCTTC
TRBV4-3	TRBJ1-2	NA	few	CASSSSGTPNYGYTF	TGCGCCAGCAGCTCATCCGGGACACCGAACTATGGCTACACCTTC
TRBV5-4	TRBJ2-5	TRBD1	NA	CASSVPGQKETQYF	TGTGCCAGCAGCGTCCCGGGACAGAAAGAGACCCAGTACTTC
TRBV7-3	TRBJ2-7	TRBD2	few	CASSLAGGRTYEQYF	TGTGCCAGCAGCTTAGCGGGGGGCCGAACCTACGAGCAGTACTTC
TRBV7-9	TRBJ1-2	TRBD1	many	CASSLATGGYGYTF	TGTGCCAGCAGCTTAGCTACAGGGGGCTATGGCTACACCTTC
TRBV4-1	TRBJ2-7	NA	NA	CASSRETGAYEQYF	TGCGCCAGCAGCCGGGAGACTGGCGCCTACGAGCAGTACTTC
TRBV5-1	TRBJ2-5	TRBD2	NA	CASRPGLAGARYQETQYF	TGCGCCAGCAGGCCGGGACTAGCGGGCGCCCGGTACCAAGAGACCCAGTACTTC
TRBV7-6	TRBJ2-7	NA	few	CASSSRVGTGAYEQYF	TGTGCCAGCAGCTCCCGGGTTGGGACGGGAGCCTACGAGCAGTACTTC
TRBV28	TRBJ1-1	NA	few	CASIIQGRSHTEAFF	TGTGCCAGCATAATACAGGGTAGGTCCCACACTGAAGCTTTCTTT
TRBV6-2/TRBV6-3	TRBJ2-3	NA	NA	CASSYSIAFTDTQYF	TGTGCCAGCAGTTACTCGATCGCGTTCACGGATACGCAGTATTTT
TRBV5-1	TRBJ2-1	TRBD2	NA	CASSRGSGGNNEQFF	TGCGCCAGCAGCCGGGGCAGCGGGGGAAACAATGAGCAGTTCTTC
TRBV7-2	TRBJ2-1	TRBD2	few	CASSLGRGADNEQFF	TGTGCCAGCAGCCTGGGGCGGGGGGCCGATAATGAGCAGTTCTTC
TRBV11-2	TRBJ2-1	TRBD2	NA	CASSLAGGGPLEQFF	TGTGCCAGCAGCTTAGCCGGGGGGGGCCCTCTTGAGCAGTTCTTC
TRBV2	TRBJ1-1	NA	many	CASSLQGQNTEAFF	TGTGCCAGCTCCCTCCAGGGGCAGAACACTGAAGCTTTCTTT
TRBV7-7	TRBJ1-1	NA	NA	CASSSPGFVVGAGEAFF	TGTGCTAGCAGCTCGCCGGGCTTCGTTGTGGGGGCCGGTGAAGCTTTCTTT